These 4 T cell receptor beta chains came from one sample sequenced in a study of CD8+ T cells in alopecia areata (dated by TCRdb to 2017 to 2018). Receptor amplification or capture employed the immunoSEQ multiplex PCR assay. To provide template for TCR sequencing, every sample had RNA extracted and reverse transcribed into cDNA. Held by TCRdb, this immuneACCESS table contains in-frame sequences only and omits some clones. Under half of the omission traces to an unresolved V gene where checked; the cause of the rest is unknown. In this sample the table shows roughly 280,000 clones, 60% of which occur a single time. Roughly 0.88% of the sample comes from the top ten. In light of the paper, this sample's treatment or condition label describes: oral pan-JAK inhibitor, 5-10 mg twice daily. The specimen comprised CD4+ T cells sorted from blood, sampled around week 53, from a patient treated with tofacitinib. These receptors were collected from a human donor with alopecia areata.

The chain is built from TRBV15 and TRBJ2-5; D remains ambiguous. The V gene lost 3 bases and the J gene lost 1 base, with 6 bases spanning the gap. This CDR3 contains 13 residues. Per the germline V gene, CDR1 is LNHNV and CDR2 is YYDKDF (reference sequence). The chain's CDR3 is CATSRDAQETQYF. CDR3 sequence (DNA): TGTGCCACCAGCAGGGACGCCCAAGAGACCCAGTACTTC.

In DNA, the CDR3 is TGCAGCGTTTATCCCATGAACACTGAAGCTTTCTTT. As protein: CSVYPMNTEAFF. This rearrangement joins TRBV29-1 to TRBJ1-1; D not resolved. Germline CDR1 and CDR2: SQVTM and ANQGSEA. The CDR3 length is 12 residues. Trimming took 5 bases from V and 0 from J, leaving 7 bases between them.

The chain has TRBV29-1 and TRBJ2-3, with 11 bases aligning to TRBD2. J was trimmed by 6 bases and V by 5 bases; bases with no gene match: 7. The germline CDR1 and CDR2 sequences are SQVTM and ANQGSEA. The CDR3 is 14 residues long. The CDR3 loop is CSVRRLAGIDTQYF. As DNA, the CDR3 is TGCAGCGTTCGGAGACTAGCGGGGATTGATACGCAGTATTTT.

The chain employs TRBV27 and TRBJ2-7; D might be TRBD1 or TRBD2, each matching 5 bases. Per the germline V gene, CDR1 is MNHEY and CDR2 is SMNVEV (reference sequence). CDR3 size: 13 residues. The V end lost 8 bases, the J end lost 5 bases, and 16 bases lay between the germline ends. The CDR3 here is CASGEIMGHEQYF. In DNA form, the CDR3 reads TGTGCCAGCGGGGAGATTATGGGACACGAGCAGTACTTC.